This T cell receptor (beta chain) came from a study of OX40 agonist ivuxolimab in advanced cancers. Study background: The study gave patients intravenous ivuxolimab at 0.01 to 10 mg/kg every 2 weeks. Eligibility rules accepted prior anti-PD-1, anti-PD-L1 or anti-CTLA-4 therapy, and roughly 42% had some.

This clone was seen only a few times. V lost 7 bases and J 5 bases, leaving 14 bases between the germline ends. Germline CDR1 and CDR2: SQVTM and ANQGSEA. The CDR3 extends over 12 amino acids. Autoimmune disease history or systemic immunosuppression excluded patients. The protocol was immunoSEQ multiplex PCR, while the TCRdb copy is restricted to in-frame clones and leaves out a portion. The repertoire holds 74,000 or so clones, about nine tenths seen once, with more than 2% in the top ten. The chain recombines TRBV29-1 with TRBJ2-5; no clear D gene. The sequencing used CD4+ or CD8+ T cells sorted from blood, collected in a trial of the OX40 agonist ivuxolimab. The clonotype comes from an adult with an advanced solid tumor such as melanoma, head and neck, liver or kidney cancer. The CDR3 is CSARRLQETQYF. As DNA, the CDR3 is TGCAGCGCCCGAAGGCTCCAGGAGACCCAGTACTTC. Together with reference TRBV29-1 and TRBJ2-5, the CDR3 gives the full variable domain: SAVISQKPSRDICQRGTSLTIQCQVDSQVTMMFWYRQQPGQSLTLIATANQGSEATYESGFVIDKFPISRPNLTFSTLTVSNMSPEDSSIYLCSARRLQETQYFGPGTRLLVL.